Below, one TCR beta chain is given with its context. The antigen remains unidentified. This specimen comes from a study of T cells after yellow fever vaccination. The ends were cut back, 5 bases at V and 5 bases at J, with 15 bases in the middle. This CDR3 has 14 residues. Germline V CDR1 and CDR2: SGHAT, FQNNGV. General study results and limits: The study noted that FACS-sorted repertoires could contain abundant clonotypes contaminating from the bulk population. CD4 and CD8 compartments shared a small share of clonotypes, likely from convergent recombination. Weaker overall, the secondary response nonetheless peaked faster (day 5 versus 15).

As TCR cDNA was made by 5'RACE template switching, a universal primer site and UMIs were added. TCRdb re-analysed the 5' RACE reads in MiXCR, keeping a single row per CDR3 protein. The table includes a few hundred thousand distinct CDR3 sequences, around 17% detected once. Material: PBMCs, obtained about 5 days after the first yellow fever vaccination. The clonotype was recovered from a man in his late teens or twenties who received the YFV17D yellow fever vaccine. The chain joins TRBV11-2 to TRBJ1-1, with D possibly TRBD1 on 6 matching bases. In DNA form, the CDR3 reads TGTGCCAGCAGCCCACAGCAGGGGAAGACTGAAGCTTTCTTT. Its protein product is CASSPQQGKTEAFF.